This entry concerns a single T cell receptor (beta chain). Its antigen is not identified. This sample is part of a study of CD4+ T cells in melanoma. Whole-study results and caveats: Neoantigen-specific CD4+ T cells in melanoma reportedly had diverse differentiation states. CD8+ T cell, macrophage and B cell function reportedly correlated with neoantigen-specific CD4+ T cells.

Germline V gene data show CDR1 as MNHNS and CDR2 as SASEGT. The CDR3 length is 12 residues. TCRdb's table, derived via immunoSEQ multiplex PCR, lists solely in-frame clones and lacks some. The data contain some 12,000 clones, over 60% of them singletons. The chain carries TRBV6-1 and TRBJ1-1, with D possibly being TRBD1 (5 bases). Specimen: cells from a culture (not recorded whether cultured in vitro). The TCR comes from a human donor with melanoma. This chain's CDR3 is CASGFRGTEAFF. The CDR3 DNA is TGTGCGTCTGGGTTTCGGGGGACTGAAGCTTTCTTT.